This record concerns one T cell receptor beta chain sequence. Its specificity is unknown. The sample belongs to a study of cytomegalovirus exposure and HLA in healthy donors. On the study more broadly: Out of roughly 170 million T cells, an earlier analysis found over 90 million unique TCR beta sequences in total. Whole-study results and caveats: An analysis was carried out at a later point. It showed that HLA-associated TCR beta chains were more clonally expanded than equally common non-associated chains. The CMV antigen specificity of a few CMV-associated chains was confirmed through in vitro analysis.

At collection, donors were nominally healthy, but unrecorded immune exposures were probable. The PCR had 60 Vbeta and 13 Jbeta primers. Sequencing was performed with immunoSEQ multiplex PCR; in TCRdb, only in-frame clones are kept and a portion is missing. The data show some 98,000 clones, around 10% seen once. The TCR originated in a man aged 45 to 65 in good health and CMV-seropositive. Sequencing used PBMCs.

CDR3 sequence: CASSLLWEALGNEQFF. The DNA for the CDR3 is TGTGCCAGCAGCTTACTGTGGGAGGCCCTCGGCAATGAGCAGTTCTTC. The chain uses TRBV7-2 and TRBJ2-1, with a weak D call TRBD2 (6 bases). CDR1 SGHTA and CDR2 FQGNSA come from the germline V gene. This CDR3 region has 16 residues. Trimming took 2 bases from V and 6 from J, leaving 17 bases between them.